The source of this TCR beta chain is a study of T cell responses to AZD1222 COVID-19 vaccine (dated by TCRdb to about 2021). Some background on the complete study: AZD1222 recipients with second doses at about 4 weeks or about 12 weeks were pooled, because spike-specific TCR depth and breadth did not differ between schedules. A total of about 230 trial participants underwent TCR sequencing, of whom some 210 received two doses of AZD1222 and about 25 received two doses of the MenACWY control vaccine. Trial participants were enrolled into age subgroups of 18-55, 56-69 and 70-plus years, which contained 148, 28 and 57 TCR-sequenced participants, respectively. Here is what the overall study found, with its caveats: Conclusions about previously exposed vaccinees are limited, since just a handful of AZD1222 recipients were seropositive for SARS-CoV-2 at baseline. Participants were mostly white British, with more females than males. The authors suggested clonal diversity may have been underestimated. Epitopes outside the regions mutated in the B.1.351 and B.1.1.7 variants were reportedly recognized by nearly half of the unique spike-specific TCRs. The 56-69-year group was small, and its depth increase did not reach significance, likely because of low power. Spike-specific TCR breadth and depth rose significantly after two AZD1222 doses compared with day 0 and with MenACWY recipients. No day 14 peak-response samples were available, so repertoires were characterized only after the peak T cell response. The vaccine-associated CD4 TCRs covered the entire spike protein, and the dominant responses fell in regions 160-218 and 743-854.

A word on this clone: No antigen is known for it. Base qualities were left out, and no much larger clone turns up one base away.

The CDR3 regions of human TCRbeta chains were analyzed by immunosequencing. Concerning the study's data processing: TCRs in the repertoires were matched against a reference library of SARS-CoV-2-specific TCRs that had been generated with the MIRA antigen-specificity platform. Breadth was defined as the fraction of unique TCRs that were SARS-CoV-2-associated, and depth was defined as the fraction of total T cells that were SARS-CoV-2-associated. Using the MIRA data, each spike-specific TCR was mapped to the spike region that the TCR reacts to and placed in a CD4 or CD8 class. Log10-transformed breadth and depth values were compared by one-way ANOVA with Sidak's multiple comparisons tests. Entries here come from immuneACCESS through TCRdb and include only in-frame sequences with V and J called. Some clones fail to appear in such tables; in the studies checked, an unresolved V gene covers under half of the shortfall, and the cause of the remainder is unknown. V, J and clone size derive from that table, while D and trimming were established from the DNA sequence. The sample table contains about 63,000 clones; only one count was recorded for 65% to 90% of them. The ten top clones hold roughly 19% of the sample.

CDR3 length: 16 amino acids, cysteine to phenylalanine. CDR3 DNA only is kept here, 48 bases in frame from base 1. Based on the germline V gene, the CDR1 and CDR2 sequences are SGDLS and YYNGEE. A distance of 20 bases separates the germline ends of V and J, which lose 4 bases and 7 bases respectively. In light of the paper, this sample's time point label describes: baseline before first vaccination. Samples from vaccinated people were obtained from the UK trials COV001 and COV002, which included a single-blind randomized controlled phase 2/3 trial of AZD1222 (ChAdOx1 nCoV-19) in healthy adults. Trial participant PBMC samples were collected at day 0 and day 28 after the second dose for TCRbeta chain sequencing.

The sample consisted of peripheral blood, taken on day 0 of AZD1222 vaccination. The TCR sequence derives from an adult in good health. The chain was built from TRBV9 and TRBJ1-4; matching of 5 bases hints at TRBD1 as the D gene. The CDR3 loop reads CASSPSGTPNVEKLFF. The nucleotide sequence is TGTGCCAGCAGCCCATCTGGGACGCCTAATGTTGAAAAACTGTTTTTT. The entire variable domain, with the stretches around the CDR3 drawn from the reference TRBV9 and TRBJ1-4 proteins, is DSGVTQTPKHLITATGQRVTLRCSPRSGDLSVYWYQQSLDQGLQFLIQYYNGEERAKGNILERFSAQQFPDLHSELNLSSLELGDSALYFCASSPSGTPNVEKLFFGSGTQLSVL.